A selection of T cell receptor beta chains follows, all from one sample in a study of shared clonotypes between healthy human individuals. This table comes from immunoSEQ multiplex PCR, and its TCRdb copy is limited to in-frame clones, with some not included. The table records hundreds of thousands of clones, 60% to 75% of them present only once. Sequenced material: memory CD4+ T cells sorted from blood. The origin of the receptors is a woman aged 25 to 39 in good health. Both conserved end residues are part of each CDR3. The D gene is left open where the match is weak. Part of the rows lack a size; the others show once, few, many or a class for expanded clones.

abundance: few; j_gene: TRBJ2-3; v_gene: TRBV6-4; d_gene: TRBD1; CDR3nt: TGTGCCAGCAGCGTACAGGGGAAAGCAGATACGCAGTATTTT; CDR3aa: CASSVQGKADTQYF
abundance: NA; j_gene: TRBJ1-1; v_gene: TRBV5-1; d_gene: TRBD1; CDR3nt: TGCGCCAGCTCCCCCGGGACAGAGAGCACTGAAGCTTTCTTT; CDR3aa: CASSPGTESTEAFF
abundance: NA; j_gene: TRBJ1-5; v_gene: TRBV7-6; d_gene: NA; CDR3nt: TGTGCCAGCAGCTTAGGGGGCCCCAATCAGCCCCAGCATTTT; CDR3aa: CASSLGGPNQPQHF
abundance: NA; j_gene: TRBJ2-7; v_gene: TRBV6-6; d_gene: NA; CDR3nt: TGTGCCAGCACCCCCCGACCGTGGGACGAGCAGTACTTC; CDR3aa: CASTPRPWDEQYF
abundance: NA; j_gene: TRBJ2-1; v_gene: TRBV29-1; d_gene: TRBD2; CDR3nt: TGCAGCGTTGCGGGGACTAGCGGTTACAATGAGCAGTTCTTC; CDR3aa: CSVAGTSGYNEQFF
abundance: NA; j_gene: TRBJ2-5; v_gene: TRBV7-7; d_gene: TRBD2; CDR3nt: TGTGCCAGCAGTTCCAGCGGGAGCGGTGAGACCCAGTACTTC; CDR3aa: CASSSSGSGETQYF
abundance: NA; j_gene: TRBJ2-2; v_gene: TRBV2; d_gene: TRBD1; CDR3nt: TGTGCCAGCAGTGAAGTAACAGGGGTGCACCCCGGGGAGCTGTTTTTT; CDR3aa: CASSEVTGVHPGELFF
abundance: few; j_gene: TRBJ1-2; v_gene: TRBV10-2; d_gene: NA; CDR3nt: TGCGCCAGCAGTGAGTTTTTAAACTATGGCTACACCTTC; CDR3aa: CASSEFLNYGYTF
abundance: once; j_gene: TRBJ1-2; v_gene: TRBV30; d_gene: TRBD1; CDR3nt: TGTGCCTGGAGTGGACAGGGGGTAAGGAGCGGCTACACCTTC; CDR3aa: CAWSGQGVRSGYTF
abundance: many; j_gene: TRBJ1-2; v_gene: TRBV29-1; d_gene: NA; CDR3nt: TGCAGCGTTTTAGGACGGGTAGATTATGGCTACACCTTC; CDR3aa: CSVLGRVDYGYTF
abundance: NA; j_gene: TRBJ2-7; v_gene: TRBV5-8; d_gene: NA; CDR3nt: TGTGCCAGCAGCTTCGGGTCCTACGAGCAGTACTTC; CDR3aa: CASSFGSYEQYF
abundance: NA; j_gene: TRBJ2-3; v_gene: TRBV27; d_gene: TRBD2; CDR3nt: TGTGCCAGCAGTCCCCTTGACCGGGAGGGTACGCAGTATTTT; CDR3aa: CASSPLDREGTQYF
abundance: few; j_gene: TRBJ2-2; v_gene: TRBV6-5; d_gene: NA; CDR3nt: TGTGCCAGCAGCCGGAAGATACAGGACCGGGAGCTGTTTTTT; CDR3aa: CASSRKIQDRELFF
abundance: NA; j_gene: TRBJ2-3; v_gene: TRBV9; d_gene: TRBD2; CDR3nt: TGTGCCAGCAGCGTAGCCCCTAGCGGGGATACGCAGTATTTT; CDR3aa: CASSVAPSGDTQYF
abundance: NA; j_gene: TRBJ1-4; v_gene: TRBV9; d_gene: TRBD1; CDR3nt: TGTGCCAGCAGCCCCAGACAGGGGTTAAACGAAAAACTGTTTTTT; CDR3aa: CASSPRQGLNEKLFF
abundance: NA; j_gene: TRBJ2-7; v_gene: TRBV18; d_gene: TRBD1; CDR3nt: TGTGCCAGCTCACCACCGACAGGGTTGATCGAGCAGTACTTC; CDR3aa: CASSPPTGLIEQYF
abundance: NA; j_gene: TRBJ1-5; v_gene: TRBV7-9; d_gene: NA; CDR3nt: TGTGCCAGCAGCCAGGGGAGGGTCAATCAGCCCCAGCATTTT; CDR3aa: CASSQGRVNQPQHF
abundance: NA; j_gene: TRBJ2-2; v_gene: TRBV28; d_gene: NA; CDR3nt: TGTGCCAGCAGTTCCCAGGGACGAAACACCGGGGAGCTGTTTTTT; CDR3aa: CASSSQGRNTGELFF
abundance: few; j_gene: TRBJ2-7; v_gene: TRBV4-2; d_gene: NA; CDR3nt: TGTGCCAGCAGCCAAGATCTGGGGGGTGGTTCCTACGAGCAGTACTTC; CDR3aa: CASSQDLGGGSYEQYF
abundance: few; j_gene: TRBJ2-1; v_gene: TRBV30; d_gene: TRBD2; CDR3nt: TGTGCCTGGAGGCGGGAGCGGTGGAGGGAGCAGTTCTTC; CDR3aa: CAWRRERWREQFF
abundance: NA; j_gene: TRBJ2-7; v_gene: TRBV5-1; d_gene: NA; CDR3nt: TGCGCCAGCAGCTCGGGGGACAGTTACTCCTACGAGCAGTACTTC; CDR3aa: CASSSGDSYSYEQYF
abundance: NA; j_gene: TRBJ2-5; v_gene: TRBV28; d_gene: NA; CDR3nt: TGTGCCAGCAGAACAGGAGAGACCCAGTACTTC; CDR3aa: CASRTGETQYF
abundance: NA; j_gene: TRBJ1-3; v_gene: TRBV7-2; d_gene: NA; CDR3nt: TGTGCCAGCAGTCAACGGAGGACTGGAAACACCATATATTTT; CDR3aa: CASSQRRTGNTIYF
abundance: NA; j_gene: TRBJ2-2; v_gene: TRBV5-1; d_gene: TRBD2; CDR3nt: TGCGCCAGCAGCTTTGCGGGAGGGGGCACCGGGGAGCTGTTTTTT; CDR3aa: CASSFAGGGTGELFF
abundance: NA; j_gene: TRBJ2-7; v_gene: TRBV6-5; d_gene: NA; CDR3nt: TGTGCCAGCAGCTCCAGTCTGAGGGAGCAGTACTTC; CDR3aa: CASSSSLREQYF
abundance: NA; j_gene: TRBJ1-2; v_gene: TRBV2; d_gene: NA; CDR3nt: TGTGCCAGCTATAACCCAGGAAACCTCTATGGCTACACCTTC; CDR3aa: CASYNPGNLYGYTF
abundance: once; j_gene: TRBJ1-4; v_gene: TRBV28; d_gene: TRBD1; CDR3nt: TGTGCCAGCAGGGCCCTGGGACAGCGAAATGAAAAACTGTTTTTT; CDR3aa: CASRALGQRNEKLFF
abundance: NA; j_gene: TRBJ1-2; v_gene: TRBV6-1; d_gene: NA; CDR3nt: TGTGCCAGCAGTGTAGTTGGCTATGGCTACACCTTC; CDR3aa: CASSVVGYGYTF
abundance: NA; j_gene: TRBJ1-5; v_gene: TRBV6-1; d_gene: NA; CDR3nt: TGTGCCAGCAGTGCCCCGGGACTGTTCGGCAATCAGCCCCAGCATTTT; CDR3aa: CASSAPGLFGNQPQHF
abundance: NA; j_gene: TRBJ2-3; v_gene: TRBV15; d_gene: NA; CDR3nt: TGTGCCACCAGCAGAGTGGCAGCTAGCACAGATACGCAGTATTTT; CDR3aa: CATSRVAASTDTQYF
abundance: NA; j_gene: TRBJ2-1; v_gene: TRBV7-9; d_gene: NA; CDR3nt: TGTGCCAGCAGCTTCCCTGAAAGGGAGCAGTTCTTC; CDR3aa: CASSFPEREQFF
abundance: NA; j_gene: TRBJ1-5; v_gene: TRBV28; d_gene: NA; CDR3nt: TGTGCCAGCAGGCCGCAGGGACTTGGCAATCAGCCCCAGCATTTT; CDR3aa: CASRPQGLGNQPQHF
abundance: NA; j_gene: TRBJ2-1; v_gene: TRBV7-9; d_gene: NA; CDR3nt: TGTGCCAGCAGCTTAGGCGCAAACAATGAGCAGTTCTTC; CDR3aa: CASSLGANNEQFF
abundance: NA; j_gene: TRBJ1-1; v_gene: TRBV13; d_gene: NA; CDR3nt: TGTGCCAGCAGCTTTCCTACACAGGACACTGAAGCTTTCTTT; CDR3aa: CASSFPTQDTEAFF
abundance: NA; j_gene: TRBJ2-7; v_gene: TRBV6-1; d_gene: NA; CDR3nt: TGTGCCAGCAGTGAAAAACCACCGGGGGTAGGCTACGAGCAGTACTTC; CDR3aa: CASSEKPPGVGYEQYF
abundance: NA; j_gene: TRBJ2-7; v_gene: TRBV18; d_gene: TRBD1; CDR3nt: TGTGCCAGCTCACCTCTCGACAGGGGGCACGAGCAGTACTTC; CDR3aa: CASSPLDRGHEQYF
abundance: many; j_gene: TRBJ1-4; v_gene: TRBV5-1; d_gene: NA; CDR3nt: TGCGCCAGCAGCCCACGAAACTCCGGGGGGATGGAAAAACTGTTTTTT; CDR3aa: CASSPRNSGGMEKLFF
abundance: NA; j_gene: TRBJ2-7; v_gene: TRBV5-1; d_gene: TRBD2; CDR3nt: TGCGCCAGCAGCCCCGTTCGAGCGGGAGTAAGCGAGCAGTACTTC; CDR3aa: CASSPVRAGVSEQYF
abundance: NA; j_gene: TRBJ2-1; v_gene: TRBV4-2; d_gene: NA; CDR3nt: TGTGCCAGCAGCCAAGAGGGCAGTTGGGGAGGTGAGCAGTTCTTC; CDR3aa: CASSQEGSWGGEQFF
abundance: once; j_gene: TRBJ1-3; v_gene: TRBV2; d_gene: NA; CDR3nt: TGTGCCAGCAGCTCCCCCGGCCGCTCTGGAAACACCATATATTTT; CDR3aa: CASSSPGRSGNTIYF
abundance: NA; j_gene: TRBJ2-1; v_gene: TRBV25-1; d_gene: TRBD2; CDR3nt: TGTGCCAGCAGTACGGGAGGAGGGTACAATGAGCAGTTCTTC; CDR3aa: CASSTGGGYNEQFF
abundance: NA; j_gene: TRBJ1-2; v_gene: TRBV18; d_gene: NA; CDR3nt: TGTGCCAGCTCGCCCCTCGAGGACAGCTACTATGGCTACACCTTC; CDR3aa: CASSPLEDSYYGYTF